This TCR beta chain emerged from a study of T-cell memory formation after mild COVID-19. Study-wide context: TCR clusters largely stayed donor specific.

Points from the study as a whole: Mainly CM and EM harbored the contracting CD4+ clones; mainly EMRA harbored the CD8+ ones. CD4+ bias marked clones expanding day 15 to 37, unlike balanced contracting clones.

This clonotype has a handful of counts. Its antigen is not known. The germline V and J ends were trimmed by 5 bases and 7 bases, with 15 bases remaining between them. The CDR3 sequence is 14 residues long. The germline V gene encodes CDR1 MNHNS and CDR2 SASEGT. MiXCR, applied by TCRdb to the 5' RACE reads, yields one record per CDR3 protein. This table holds just under 150,000 distinct CDR3 sequences, roughly a fifth found once. This TCR derives from an adult woman who had mild COVID-19 (a few samples of this study predate the infection). Cell type and time point are not known. The sample was PBMCs or a T cell subset sorted from them (not recorded which). J is TRBJ1-5 and V is TRBV6-1; D remains ambiguous. The CDR3 loop reads CASSPTWIGQPQHF. For the CDR3, the DNA is TGTGCCAGCAGTCCGACTTGGATTGGGCAGCCCCAGCATTTT.